This TCR beta chain was captured by sequencing in a study of T-cell reconstitution after alpha-beta-depleted transplantation in children. For TCRbeta, the library was prepared with unique molecular identifiers. Via MiXCR, TCRdb re-called the PCR reads, giving one row per CDR3 protein. Altogether approximately 130,000 distinct CDR3 sequences are present, about a tenth being singletons, with the ten largest covering approximately 25%. The sequence derives from a girl younger than two who had a stem cell transplant for combined immunodeficiency, so the T cells may come from the graft donor. This material consisted of PBMCs, mostly from graft donor cells, taken 180 days after TCRalphabeta/CD19-depleted stem cell transplant.

In nucleotides, the CDR3 is TGTGCCAGCAGCACCCTAGCGGGAGCCCGCTCCTACAATGAGCAGTTCTTC. Translating gives CASSTLAGARSYNEQFF. V gene TRBV6-2 or TRBV6-3 combines with J gene TRBJ2-1; 10 nucleotides align to TRBD2. The V gene's germline CDR1 is MNHEY and CDR2 SVGEGT. After removal of 6 bases from V and 0 bases from J, the junction contained 8 bases not matched to a gene. The CDR3 is 17 amino acids.